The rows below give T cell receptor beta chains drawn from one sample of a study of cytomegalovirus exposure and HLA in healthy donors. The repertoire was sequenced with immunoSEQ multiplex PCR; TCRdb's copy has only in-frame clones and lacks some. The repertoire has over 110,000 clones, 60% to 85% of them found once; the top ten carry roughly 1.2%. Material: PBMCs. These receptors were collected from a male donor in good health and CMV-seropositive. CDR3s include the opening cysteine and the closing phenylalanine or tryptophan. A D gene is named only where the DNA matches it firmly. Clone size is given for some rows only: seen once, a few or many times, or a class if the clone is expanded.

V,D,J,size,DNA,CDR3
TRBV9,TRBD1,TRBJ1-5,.,TGTGCCAGCAGCGTAGATCCCACAGGGGGTCAGCCCCAGCATTTT,CASSVDPTGGQPQHF
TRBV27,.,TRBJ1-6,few,TGTGCCAGCAGTAAAGGATACGGGAAGAGTTCACCCCTCCACTTT,CASSKGYGKSSPLHF
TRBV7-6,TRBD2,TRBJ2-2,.,TGTGCCAGCAGCTTAGTAGTCCCGGGAGGGTCCGGGGAGCTGTTTTTT,CASSLVVPGGSGELFF
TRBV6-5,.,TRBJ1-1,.,TGTGCCAGCAGTTATGTCCTAGCGGGCACTGAAGCTTTCTTT,CASSYVLAGTEAFF
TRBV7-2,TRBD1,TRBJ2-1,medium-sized,TGTGCCAGCAGCTGGACAGGGGGCGACAATGAGCAGTTCTTC,CASSWTGGDNEQFF
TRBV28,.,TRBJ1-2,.,TGTGCCAGCCAGACAGGTGAAATGCTCTATGGCTACACCTTC,CASQTGEMLYGYTF
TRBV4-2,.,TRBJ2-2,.,TGTGCCAGCAGCCAAGATGTGGGGCAGGGGAGGGAGCTGTTTTTT,CASSQDVGQGRELFF
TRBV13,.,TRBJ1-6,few,TGTGCCAGCAGCAGACTGGGGGGGCCCCTCCACTTT,CASSRLGGPLHF
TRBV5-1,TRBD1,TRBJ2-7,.,TGCGCCAGCAGCGAACGGCAGGGGGCCTACGAGCAGTACTTC,CASSERQGAYEQYF
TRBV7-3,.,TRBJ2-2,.,TGTGCCAGCAGTGACAGCACCGGGGAGCTGTTTTTT,CASSDSTGELFF
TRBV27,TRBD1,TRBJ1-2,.,TGTGCCAGCAGTTTACGTCCTGGGCAGGGGGCTTATGGCTACACCTTC,CASSLRPGQGAYGYTF
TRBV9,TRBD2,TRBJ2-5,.,TGTGCCAGCAGCGTAGGGGGGACTAGCGGGACCCGAGAGACCCAGTACTTC,CASSVGGTSGTRETQYF
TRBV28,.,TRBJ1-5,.,TGTGCCAGCACCAAAGGCAGGGTGCTCGATCAGCCCCAGCATTTT,CASTKGRVLDQPQHF
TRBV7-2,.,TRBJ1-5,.,TGTGCCAGCAGCTTAGTTCACAATAGCAATCAGCCCCAGCATTTT,CASSLVHNSNQPQHF
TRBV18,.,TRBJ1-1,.,TGTGCCAGCTCACCACAAACCGGACAGCAGAACACTGAAGCTTTCTTT,CASSPQTGQQNTEAFF
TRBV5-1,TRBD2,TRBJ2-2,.,TGCGCCAGCAGCTGGTCTCTAGCGGGAGTGGGCGGGGAGCTGTTTTTT,CASSWSLAGVGGELFF
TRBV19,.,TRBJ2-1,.,TGTGCCAGTCAGTCCCGTACCCAGCAGTTCTTC,CASQSRTQQFF
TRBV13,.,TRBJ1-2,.,TGTGCCAGCAGCTTAGGCGATTTCTACGGGGAGATTAACTGGGGGCCGACGGGAGGCTACACCTTC,CASSLGDFYGEINWGPTGGYTF
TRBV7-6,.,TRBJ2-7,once,TGTGCCAGCAGCTCCGGAGAGAGCGAGCAGTACTTC,CASSSGESEQYF
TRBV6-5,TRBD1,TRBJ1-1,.,TGTGCCAGCAGTCCCGGACAGGGTGGTACTGAAGCTTTCTTT,CASSPGQGGTEAFF
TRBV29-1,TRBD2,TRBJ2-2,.,TGCAGCGTTCTTGGACTAGCGGGAATGCCCGGGGAGCTGTTTTTT,CSVLGLAGMPGELFF
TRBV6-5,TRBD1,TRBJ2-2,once,TGTGCCAGCAGTCTAACCCGGGACAGCAACGGGGAGCTGTTTTTT,CASSLTRDSNGELFF
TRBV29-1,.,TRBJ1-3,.,TGCAGCGTTGTTCGGGGGGGCGGAAACACCATATATTTT,CSVVRGGGNTIYF
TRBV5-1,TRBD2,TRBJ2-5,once,TGCGCCAGCAGGACTAGCGGGGGATGGGAGACCCAGTACTTC,CASRTSGGWETQYF
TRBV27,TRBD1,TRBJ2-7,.,TGTGCCAGCAGTTTATGGACAGGGGGCCACGAGCAGTACTTC,CASSLWTGGHEQYF
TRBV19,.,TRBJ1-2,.,TGTGCCAGTAGTATGGACGGGGGTCGGAACTATGGCTACACCTTC,CASSMDGGRNYGYTF
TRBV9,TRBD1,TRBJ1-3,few,TGTGCCAGCAGCGCGACAGGGATTGGAAACACCATATATTTT,CASSATGIGNTIYF
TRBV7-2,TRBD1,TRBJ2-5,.,TGTGCCAGCAGCGGGCAACAGGGGCAAGAGACCCAGTACTTC,CASSGQQGQETQYF
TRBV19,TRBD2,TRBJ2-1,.,TGTGCCAGTAGTCGGACCGGGACTAGCCCCTACAATGAGCAGTTCTTC,CASSRTGTSPYNEQFF
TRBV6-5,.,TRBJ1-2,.,TGTGCCAGCAGGACAGCCCTAGTCTATGGCTACACCTTC,CASRTALVYGYTF
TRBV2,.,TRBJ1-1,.,TGTGCCAGCGATCCAGGGGTTTTTACTGAAGCTTTCTTT,CASDPGVFTEAFF
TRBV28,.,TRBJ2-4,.,TGTGCCAGCAGTTTATTGTTGGAGACCAAAAACATTCAGTACTTC,CASSLLLETKNIQYF
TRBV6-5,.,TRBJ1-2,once,TGTGCCAGCAGTTACTCGCGAGGAGTTTATGGCTACCCCTTC,CASSYSRGVYGYPF
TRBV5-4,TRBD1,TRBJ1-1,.,TGTGCCAGCAGCCAAGAACCAACCGGGACAGGAAACACTGAAGCTTTCTTT,CASSQEPTGTGNTEAFF
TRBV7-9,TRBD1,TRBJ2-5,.,TGTGCCAGCAGCCGAGGGGACAGGGGACGCTCGGAGACCCAGTACTTC,CASSRGDRGRSETQYF
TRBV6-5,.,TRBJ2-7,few,TGTGCCAGCAGTCAACGGAGGACGGCTACCTACGAGCAGTACTTC,CASSQRRTATYEQYF
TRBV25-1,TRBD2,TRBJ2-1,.,TGTGCCAGCAGTGGCACTAGCGGCCACTACAATGAGCAGTTCTTC,CASSGTSGHYNEQFF